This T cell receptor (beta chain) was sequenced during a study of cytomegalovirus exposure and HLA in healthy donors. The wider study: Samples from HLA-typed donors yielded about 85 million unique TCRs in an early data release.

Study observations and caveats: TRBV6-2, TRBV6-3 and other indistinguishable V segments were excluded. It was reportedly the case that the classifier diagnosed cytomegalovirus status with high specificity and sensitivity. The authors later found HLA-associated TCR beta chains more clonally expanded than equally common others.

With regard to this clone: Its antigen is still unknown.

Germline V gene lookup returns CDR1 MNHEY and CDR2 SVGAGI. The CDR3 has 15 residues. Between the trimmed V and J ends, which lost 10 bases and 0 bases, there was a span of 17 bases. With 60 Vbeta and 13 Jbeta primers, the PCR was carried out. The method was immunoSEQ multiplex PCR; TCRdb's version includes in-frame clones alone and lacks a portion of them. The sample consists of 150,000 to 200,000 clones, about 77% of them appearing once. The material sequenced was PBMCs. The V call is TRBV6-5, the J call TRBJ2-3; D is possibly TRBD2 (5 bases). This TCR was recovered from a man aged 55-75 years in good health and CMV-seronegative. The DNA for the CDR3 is TGTGCCACATCACGAGGGAGAGCTAGCACAGATACGCAGTATTTT. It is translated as CATSRGRASTDTQYF.